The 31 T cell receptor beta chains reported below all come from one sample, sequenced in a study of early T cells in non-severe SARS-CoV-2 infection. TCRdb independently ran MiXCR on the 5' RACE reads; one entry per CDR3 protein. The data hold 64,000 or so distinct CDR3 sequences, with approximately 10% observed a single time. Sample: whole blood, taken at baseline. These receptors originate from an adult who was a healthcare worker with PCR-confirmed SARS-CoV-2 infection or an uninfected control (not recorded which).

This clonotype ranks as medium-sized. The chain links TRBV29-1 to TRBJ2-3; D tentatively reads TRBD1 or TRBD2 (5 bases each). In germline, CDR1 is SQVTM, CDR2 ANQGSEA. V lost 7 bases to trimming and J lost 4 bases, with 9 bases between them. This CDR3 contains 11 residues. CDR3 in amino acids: CSGGLADTQYF. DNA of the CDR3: TGCAGCGGGGGGTTGGCAGATACGCAGTATTTT.

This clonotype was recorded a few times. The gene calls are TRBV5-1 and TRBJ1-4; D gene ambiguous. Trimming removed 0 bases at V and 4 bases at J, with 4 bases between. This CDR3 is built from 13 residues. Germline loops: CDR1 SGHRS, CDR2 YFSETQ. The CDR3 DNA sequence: TGCGCCAGCAGCTTGGGTATTAATGAAAAACTGTTTTTT. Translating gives CASSLGINEKLFF. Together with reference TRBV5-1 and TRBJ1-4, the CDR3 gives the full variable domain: KAGVTQTPRYLIKTRGQQVTLSCSPISGHRSVSWYQQTPGQGLQFLFEYFSETQRNKGNFPGRFSGRQFSNSRSEMNVSTLELGDSALYLCASSLGINEKLFFGSGTQLSVL.

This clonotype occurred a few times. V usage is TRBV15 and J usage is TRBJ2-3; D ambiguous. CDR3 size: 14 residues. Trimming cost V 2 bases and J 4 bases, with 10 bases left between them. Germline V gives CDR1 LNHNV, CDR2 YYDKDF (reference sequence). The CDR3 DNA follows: TGTGCCACCAGCAGAAAACCGTTCTCAGATACGCAGTATTTT. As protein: CATSRKPFSDTQYF. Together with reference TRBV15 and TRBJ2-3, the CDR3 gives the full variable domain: DAMVIQNPRYQVTQFGKPVTLSCSQTLNHNVMYWYQQKSSQAPKLLFHYYDKDFNNEADTPDNFQSRRPNTSFCFLDIRSPGLGDTAMYLCATSRKPFSDTQYFGPGTRLTVL.

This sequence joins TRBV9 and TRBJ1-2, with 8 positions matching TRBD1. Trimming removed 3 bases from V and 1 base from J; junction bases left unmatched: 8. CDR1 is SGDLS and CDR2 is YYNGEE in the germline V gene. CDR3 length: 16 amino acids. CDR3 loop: CASSGGDRPLNYGYTF. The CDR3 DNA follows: TGTGCCAGCAGCGGCGGGGACAGGCCGCTTAACTATGGCTACACCTTC.

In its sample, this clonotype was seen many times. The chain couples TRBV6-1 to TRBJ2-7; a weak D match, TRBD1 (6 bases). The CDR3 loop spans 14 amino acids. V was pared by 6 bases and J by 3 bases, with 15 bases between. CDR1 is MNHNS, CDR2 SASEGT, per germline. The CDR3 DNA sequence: TGTGCCAGCAGAGGTCCCGGGACATTCTACGAGCAGTACTTC. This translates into CASRGPGTFYEQYF.

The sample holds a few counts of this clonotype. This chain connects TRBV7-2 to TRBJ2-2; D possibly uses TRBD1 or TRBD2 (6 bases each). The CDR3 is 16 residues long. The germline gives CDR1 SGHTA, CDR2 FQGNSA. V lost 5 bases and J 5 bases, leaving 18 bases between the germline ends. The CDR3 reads CASSPSPGARTGELFF. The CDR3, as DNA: TGTGCCAGCAGCCCCTCCCCGGGGGCGAGGACCGGGGAGCTGTTTTTT.

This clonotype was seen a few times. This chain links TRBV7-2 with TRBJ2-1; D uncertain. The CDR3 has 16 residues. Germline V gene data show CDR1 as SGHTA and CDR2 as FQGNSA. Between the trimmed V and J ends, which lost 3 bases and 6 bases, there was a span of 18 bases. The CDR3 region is CASSFALLTWGNEQFF. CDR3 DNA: TGTGCCAGCAGCTTTGCCTTGCTGACGTGGGGCAATGAGCAGTTCTTC.

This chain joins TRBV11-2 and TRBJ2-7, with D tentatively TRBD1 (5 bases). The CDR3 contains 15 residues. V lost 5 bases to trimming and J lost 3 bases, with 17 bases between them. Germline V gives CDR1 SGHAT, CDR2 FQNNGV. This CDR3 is CASSPREKGDYEQYF. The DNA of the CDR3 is TGTGCCAGCAGCCCACGAGAGAAAGGGGACTACGAGCAGTACTTC.

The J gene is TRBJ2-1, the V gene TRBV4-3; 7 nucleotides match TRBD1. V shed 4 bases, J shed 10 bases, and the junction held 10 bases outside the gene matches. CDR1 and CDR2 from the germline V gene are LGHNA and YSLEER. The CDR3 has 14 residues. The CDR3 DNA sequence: TGCGCCAGCAGCCGCATCAACAGGGGAAACGAGCAGTTCTTC. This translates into CASSRINRGNEQFF.

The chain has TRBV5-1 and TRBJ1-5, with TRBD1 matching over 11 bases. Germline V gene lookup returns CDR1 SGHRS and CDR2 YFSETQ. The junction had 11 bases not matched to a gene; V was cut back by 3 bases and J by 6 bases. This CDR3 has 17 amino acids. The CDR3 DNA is TGCGCCAGCAGCTGGTTAAACGGGACAGGGGGTCCTCAGCCCCAGCATTTT. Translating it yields CASSWLNGTGGPQPQHF. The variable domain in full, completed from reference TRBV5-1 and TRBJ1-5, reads KAGVTQTPRYLIKTRGQQVTLSCSPISGHRSVSWYQQTPGQGLQFLFEYFSETQRNKGNFPGRFSGRQFSNSRSEMNVSTLELGDSALYLCASSWLNGTGGPQPQHFGDGTRLSIL.

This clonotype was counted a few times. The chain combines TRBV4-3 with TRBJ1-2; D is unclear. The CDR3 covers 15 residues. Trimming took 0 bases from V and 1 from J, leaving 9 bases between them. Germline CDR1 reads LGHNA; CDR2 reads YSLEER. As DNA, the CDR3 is TGCGCCAGCAGCCAAGATATCAGGCGTAACTATGGCTACACCTTC. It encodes CASSQDIRRNYGYTF.

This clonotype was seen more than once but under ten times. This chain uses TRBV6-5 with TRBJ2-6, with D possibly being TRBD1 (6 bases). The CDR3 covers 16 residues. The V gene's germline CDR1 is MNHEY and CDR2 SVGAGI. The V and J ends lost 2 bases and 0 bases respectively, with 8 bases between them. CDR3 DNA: TGTGCCAGCAGTTACGACAGGCCCTCTGGGGCCAACGTCCTGACTTTC. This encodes CASSYDRPSGANVLTF.

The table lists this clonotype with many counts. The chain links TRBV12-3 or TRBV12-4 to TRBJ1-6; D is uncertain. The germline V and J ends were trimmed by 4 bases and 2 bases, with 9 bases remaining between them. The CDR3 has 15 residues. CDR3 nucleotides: TGTGCCAGCAGTTCAAGGGTGACCTATAATTCACCCCTCCACTTT. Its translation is CASSSRVTYNSPLHF.

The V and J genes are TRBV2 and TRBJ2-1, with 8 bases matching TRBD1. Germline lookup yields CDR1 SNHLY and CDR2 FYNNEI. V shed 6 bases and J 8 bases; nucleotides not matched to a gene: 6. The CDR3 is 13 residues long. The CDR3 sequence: CASSRGQGHEQFF. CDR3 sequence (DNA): TGTGCCAGCAGCCGCGGACAGGGCCATGAGCAGTTCTTC.

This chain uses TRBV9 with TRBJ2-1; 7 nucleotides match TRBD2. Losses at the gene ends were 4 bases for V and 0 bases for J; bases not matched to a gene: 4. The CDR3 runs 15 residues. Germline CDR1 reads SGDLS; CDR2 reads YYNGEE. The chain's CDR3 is CASSLRGNSYNEQFF. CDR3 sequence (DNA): TGTGCCAGCAGCCTGCGGGGGAACTCCTACAATGAGCAGTTCTTC.

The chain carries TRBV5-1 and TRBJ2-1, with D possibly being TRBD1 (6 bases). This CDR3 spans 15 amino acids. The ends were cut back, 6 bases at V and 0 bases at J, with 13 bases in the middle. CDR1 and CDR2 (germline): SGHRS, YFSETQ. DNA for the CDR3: TGCGCCAGCAATGTCCAAGGGGGCTCCTACAATGAGCAGTTCTTC. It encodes CASNVQGGSYNEQFF.

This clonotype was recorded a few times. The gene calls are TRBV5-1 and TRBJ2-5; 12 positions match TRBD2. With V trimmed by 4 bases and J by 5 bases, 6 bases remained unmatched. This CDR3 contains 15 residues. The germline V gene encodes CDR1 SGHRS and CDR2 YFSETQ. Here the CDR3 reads CASSPRTSGDETQYF. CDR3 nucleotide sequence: TGCGCCAGCAGCCCCAGGACTAGCGGGGATGAGACCCAGTACTTC.

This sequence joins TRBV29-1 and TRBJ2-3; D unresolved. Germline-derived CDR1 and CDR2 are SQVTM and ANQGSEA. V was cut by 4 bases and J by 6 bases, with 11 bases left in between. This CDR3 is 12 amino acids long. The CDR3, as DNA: TGCAGCGTTGGCTTCCAGCCGGATACGCAGTATTTT. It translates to CSVGFQPDTQYF.

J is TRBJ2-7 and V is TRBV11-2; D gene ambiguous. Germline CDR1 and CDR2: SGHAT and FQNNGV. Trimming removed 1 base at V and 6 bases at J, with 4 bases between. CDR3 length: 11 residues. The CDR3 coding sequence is TGTGCCAGCAGCTTAGGTCGCGAGCAGTACTTC. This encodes CASSLGREQYF.

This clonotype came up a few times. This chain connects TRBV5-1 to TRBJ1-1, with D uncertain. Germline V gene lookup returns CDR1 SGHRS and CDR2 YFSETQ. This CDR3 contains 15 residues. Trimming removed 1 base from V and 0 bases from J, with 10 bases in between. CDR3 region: CASSLSGGLNTEAFF. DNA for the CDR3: TGCGCCAGCAGCTTGAGTGGAGGGCTGAACACTGAAGCTTTCTTT. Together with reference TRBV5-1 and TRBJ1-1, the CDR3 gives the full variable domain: KAGVTQTPRYLIKTRGQQVTLSCSPISGHRSVSWYQQTPGQGLQFLFEYFSETQRNKGNFPGRFSGRQFSNSRSEMNVSTLELGDSALYLCASSLSGGLNTEAFFGQGTRLTVV.

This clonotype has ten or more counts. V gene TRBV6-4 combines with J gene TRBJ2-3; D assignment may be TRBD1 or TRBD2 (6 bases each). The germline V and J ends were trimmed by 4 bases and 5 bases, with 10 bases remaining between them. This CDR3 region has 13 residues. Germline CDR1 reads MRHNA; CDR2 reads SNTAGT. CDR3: CASSGGAEDTQYF. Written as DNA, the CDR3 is TGTGCCAGCAGTGGGGGGGCAGAAGATACGCAGTATTTT.

As DNA, the CDR3 is TGTGCCAGCAGCTACACGGGGGATACGCAGTATTTT. The encoded protein is CASSYTGDTQYF. The J gene is TRBJ2-3, the V gene TRBV5-4; D possibly corresponds to TRBD2 (5 bases). V was pared by 3 bases and J by 6 bases, with 8 bases between. The CDR3 loop spans 12 amino acids. The germline V gene encodes CDR1 SGHNT and CDR2 YYREEE (reference sequence).

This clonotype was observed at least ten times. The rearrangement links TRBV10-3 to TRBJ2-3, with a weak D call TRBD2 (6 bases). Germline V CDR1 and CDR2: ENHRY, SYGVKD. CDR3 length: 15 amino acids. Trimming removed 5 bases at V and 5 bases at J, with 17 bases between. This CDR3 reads CAISMRIRGGDTQYF. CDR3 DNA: TGTGCCATCAGTATGAGGATTCGGGGAGGAGATACGCAGTATTTT.

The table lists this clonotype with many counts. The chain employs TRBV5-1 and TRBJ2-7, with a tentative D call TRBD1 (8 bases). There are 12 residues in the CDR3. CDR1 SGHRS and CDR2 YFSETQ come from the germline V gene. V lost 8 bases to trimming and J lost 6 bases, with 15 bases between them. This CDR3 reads CASRQGRGEQYF. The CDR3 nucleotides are TGCGCCAGTCGACAGGGGAGGGGCGAGCAGTACTTC.

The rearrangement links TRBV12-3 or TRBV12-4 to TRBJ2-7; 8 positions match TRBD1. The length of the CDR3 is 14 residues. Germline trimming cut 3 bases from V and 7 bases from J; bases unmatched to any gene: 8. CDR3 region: CASSFGAGGAEQYF. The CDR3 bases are TGTGCCAGCAGTTTTGGTGCAGGGGGCGCGGAGCAGTACTTC.

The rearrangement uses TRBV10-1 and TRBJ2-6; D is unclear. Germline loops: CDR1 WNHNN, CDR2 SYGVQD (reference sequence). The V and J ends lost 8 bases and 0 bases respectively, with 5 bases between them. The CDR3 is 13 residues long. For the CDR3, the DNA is TGCGCCAGCGGTGCCTCTGGGGCCAACGTCCTGACTTTC. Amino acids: CASGASGANVLTF.

CDR3 in amino acids: CASSLDPVRKGEQYF. The CDR3 DNA follows: TGTGCCAGCAGCTTGGACCCAGTCCGAAAGGGCGAGCAGTACTTC. The chain combines TRBV7-2 with TRBJ2-7; D remains unclear. Germline V lookup: CDR1 SGHTA, CDR2 FQGNSA. Trimming stripped 3 bases from V and 6 bases from J, with 18 bases between. CDR3 length equals 15 residues.

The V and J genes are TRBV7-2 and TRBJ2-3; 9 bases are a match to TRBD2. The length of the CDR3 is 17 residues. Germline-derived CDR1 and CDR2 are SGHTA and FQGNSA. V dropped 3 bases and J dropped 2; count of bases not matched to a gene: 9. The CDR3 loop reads CASSFGETSGSTDTQYF. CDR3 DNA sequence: TGTGCCAGCAGCTTCGGAGAGACTAGCGGCTCCACAGATACGCAGTATTTT.

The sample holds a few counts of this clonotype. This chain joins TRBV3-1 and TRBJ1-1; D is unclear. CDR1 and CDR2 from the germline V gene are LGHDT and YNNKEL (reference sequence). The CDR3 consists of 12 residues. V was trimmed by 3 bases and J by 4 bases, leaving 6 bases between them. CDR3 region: CASSQRTTEAFF. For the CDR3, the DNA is TGTGCCAGCAGCCAGCGGACCACTGAAGCTTTCTTT. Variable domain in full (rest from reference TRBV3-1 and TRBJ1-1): DTAVSQTPKYLVTQMGNDKSIKCEQNLGHDTMYWYKQDSKKFLKIMFSYNNKELIINETVPNRFSPKSPDKAHLNLHINSLELGDSAVYFCASSQRTTEAFFGQGTRLTVV.

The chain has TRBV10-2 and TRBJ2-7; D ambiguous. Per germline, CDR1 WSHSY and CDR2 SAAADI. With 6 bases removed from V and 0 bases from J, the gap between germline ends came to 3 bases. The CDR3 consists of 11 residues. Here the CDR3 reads CASRSSYEQYF. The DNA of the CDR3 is TGCGCCAGCAGGAGCTCCTACGAGCAGTACTTC.

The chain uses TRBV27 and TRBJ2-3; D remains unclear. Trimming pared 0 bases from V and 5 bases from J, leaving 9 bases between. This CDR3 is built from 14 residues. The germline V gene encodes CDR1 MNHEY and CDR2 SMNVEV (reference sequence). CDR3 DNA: TGTGCCAGCAGTTTATCGATAACGGGAGATACGCAGTATTTT. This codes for CASSLSITGDTQYF.